The 25 T cell receptor beta chains in this list originate from one sample, sequenced in a study of OX40 agonist ivuxolimab in advanced cancers. Sequenced by immunoSEQ multiplex PCR; TCRdb stores in-frame clones only, minus some. The table has some 95,000 clones, around 85% seen once. The sample was CD4+ or CD8+ T cells sorted from blood, taken in a trial of the OX40 agonist ivuxolimab. The receptors derive from an adult with an advanced solid tumor such as melanoma, head and neck, liver or kidney cancer.

This sequence joins TRBV12-1 and TRBJ2-7; the listed D gene, TRBD2, was not tested against the DNA. TRBV12-1 is annotated as a pseudogene. The CDR3 has 12 residues. CDR3 DNA: TGTGCCAGCAGCTTTGCCTCGTACGAGCAGTACTTC. Its translation is CASSFASYEQYF.

The CDR3 region has the DNA TGTGCCAGCAGTCCACCGGTTAGTTCTGAAGCTTTCTTT. Amino acid sequence: CASSPPVSSEAFF. This rearrangement joins TRBV28 to TRBJ1-1; D uncertain. The V end was cut by 5 bases, the J end by 6 bases, with 13 bases between. Germline CDR1 MDHEN, CDR2 SYDVKM. This CDR3 has 13 residues.

This clone has more than one count but fewer than ten. The chain couples TRBV5-5 to TRBJ2-3; D may correspond to TRBD1 or TRBD2 (6 bases each). V shed 7 bases and J shed 2 bases, with 17 bases lying between them. The CDR3 totals 15 residues. CDR1 is SGHKS and CDR2 is YYEKEE in the germline V gene (reference sequence). CDR3 in DNA: TGTGCCAGCGGGTCAAGGGGGGCGCCCACAGATACGCAGTATTTT. This encodes CASGSRGAPTDTQYF.

DNA of the CDR3: TGTGCCAGCAGCTTGGCCGGGGTGAACTATGGCTACACCTTC. This gives the protein CASSLAGVNYGYTF. The V and J genes are TRBV5-4 and TRBJ1-2; D is ambiguous. Trimming pared 0 bases from V and 2 bases from J, leaving 8 bases between. Germline V lookup: CDR1 SGHNT, CDR2 YYREEE (reference sequence). The CDR3 loop spans 14 amino acids.

This clone has just one count. J is TRBJ2-7 and V is TRBV6-1; D may be TRBD1 (6 bases). In germline, CDR1 is MNHNS, CDR2 SASEGT. The CDR3 has 15 amino acids. V was pared by 2 bases and J by 7 bases, with 18 bases between. CDR3 sequence reads: CASSEIAQGFYEQYF. CDR3 in DNA: TGTGCCAGCAGTGAAATCGCACAGGGTTTCTATGAGCAGTACTTC.

This chain connects TRBV7-2 to TRBJ2-7, with unresolved D. Trimming shortened V by 1 base and J by 3 bases, and 10 bases separated the two germline ends. The CDR3 loop spans 14 amino acids. Per germline, CDR1 SGHTA and CDR2 FQGNSA. CDR3 DNA: TGTGCCAGCAGCTTAGGAGGCGCGCTCTACGAGCAGTACTTC. It is translated as CASSLGGALYEQYF.

Only a few counts were recorded for this clone. The V gene is TRBV10-2, the J gene TRBJ2-1, with D perhaps matching TRBD1 (6 bases). The germline V gene has CDR1 WSHSY and CDR2 SAAADI. The CDR3 totals 14 residues. The V gene lost 4 bases and the J gene lost 10 bases, with 17 bases spanning the gap. The CDR3 DNA is TGCGCCAGCAGTGTAACCGGGACACCTAACGAGCAGTTCTTC. Residues: CASSVTGTPNEQFF.

The chain joins TRBV19 to TRBJ2-1; 10 positions match TRBD2. This CDR3 has 15 amino acids. The V segment lost 6 bases and the J segment 6 bases; nucleotides outside the gene matches: 8. Germline V lookup: CDR1 LNHDA, CDR2 SQIVND (reference sequence). This chain's CDR3 is CASRQLAGEFNEQFF. CDR3 nucleotides: TGTGCCAGTAGGCAGCTAGCGGGAGAATTCAATGAGCAGTTCTTC.

The CDR3 spells CASSQVGGSGEQYF. The CDR3 DNA is TGTGCCAGCAGCCAAGTTGGGGGCTCGGGCGAGCAGTACTTC. The chain has TRBV14 and TRBJ2-7; TRBD1 might be the D (6 bases). The V and J ends lost 1 base and 6 bases respectively, with 13 bases between them. Germline-derived CDR1 and CDR2 are SGHDN and FVKESK. CDR3 length equals 14 residues. The whole variable domain, filled in from reference TRBV14 and TRBJ2-7, reads EAGVTQFPSHSVIEKGQTVTLRCDPISGHDNLYWYRRVMGKEIKFLLHFVKESKQDESGMPNNRFLAERTGGTYSTLKVQPAELEDSGVYFCASSQVGGSGEQYFGPGTRLTVT.

The chain is built from TRBV9 and TRBJ1-5; D call uncertain. Trimming pared 3 bases from V and 0 bases from J, leaving 7 bases between. Looked up from germline, CDR1 is SGDLS and CDR2 is YYNGEE. The length of the CDR3 is 14 residues. For the CDR3, the DNA is TGTGCCAGCAGCGACGGATTTAGCAATCAGCCCCAGCATTTT. Amino acids: CASSDGFSNQPQHF.

The chain couples TRBV5-1 to TRBJ1-2; D is uncertain. The CDR3 extends over 13 amino acids. V was trimmed by 2 bases and J by 8 bases, leaving 13 bases between them. Per germline, CDR1 SGHRS and CDR2 YFSETQ. The CDR3 spells CASSFDLTDGYTF. The CDR3 coding sequence is TGCGCCAGCAGCTTCGATCTAACCGACGGCTACACCTTC.

This clone appeared a few times. The junction does not match germline at one end; this may be a read error. Other DNA sequences in this sample translate to the same CDR3. J is TRBJ2-2 and V is TRBV9; D might be TRBD2 (5 bases). The germline V gene encodes CDR1 SGDLS and CDR2 YYNGEE. CDR3 size: 12 residues. DNA for the CDR3: TGTGCCAGCAGCGCTTACACCGGGGAACTGTTTTTT. Translation gives CASSAYTGELFF.

V usage is TRBV25-1 and J usage is TRBJ2-7; D may be TRBD2 (6 bases). This CDR3 is 16 amino acids long. V gave up 3 bases and J gave up 3 bases, with 18 bases separating them. Germline CDR1 MGHDK, CDR2 SYGVNS. For the CDR3, the DNA is TGTGCCAGCAGTGATATCGAGACGGGACTGGGCTACGAGCAGTACTTC. Its protein is CASSDIETGLGYEQYF.

J is TRBJ2-5 and V is TRBV11-2; tentatively, D is TRBD1 (6 bases). The CDR3 consists of 13 residues. The germline CDR1 and CDR2 sequences are SGHAT and FQNNGV. The V end was cut by 5 bases, the J end by 3 bases, with 10 bases between. Here the CDR3 reads CASSNRAEETQYF. The CDR3 bases are TGTGCCAGCAGCAACAGGGCGGAAGAGACCCAGTACTTC.

The chain uses TRBV7-2 and TRBJ1-4, with a weak D call TRBD1 (5 bases). The CDR3 is 13 amino acids. Germline V gene sequence: CDR1 SGHTA, CDR2 FQGNSA. The V end lost 5 bases, the J end lost 3 bases, and 7 bases lay between the germline ends. The CDR3 DNA follows: TGTGCCAGCAGCGGGGCCCCTAATGAAAAACTGTTTTTT. Translated: CASSGAPNEKLFF. Supplemented by reference TRBV7-2 and TRBJ1-4, the full variable domain reads GAGVSQSPSNKVTEKGKDVELRCDPISGHTALYWYRQSLGQGLEFLIYFQGNSAPDKSGLPSDRFSAERTGGSVSTLTIQRTQQEDSAVYLCASSGAPNEKLFFGSGTQLSVL.

CDR3 in DNA: TGTGCCAGCAGCCTCTCCTACGAGCAGTACTTC. It codes for CASSLSYEQYF. The chain joins TRBV14 to TRBJ2-7; the D is unclear. Germline assignment: CDR1 SGHDN and CDR2 FVKESK. The CDR3 is 11 residues long. The V end was cut by 4 bases, the J end by 0 bases, with 1 base between. Variable domain in full (rest from reference TRBV14 and TRBJ2-7): EAGVTQFPSHSVIEKGQTVTLRCDPISGHDNLYWYRRVMGKEIKFLLHFVKESKQDESGMPNNRFLAERTGGTYSTLKVQPAELEDSGVYFCASSLSYEQYFGPGTRLTVT.

CDR3 DNA: TGTGCCAGTCAACCTAGACCGGGACTAGCGGGAGGGCCCTCGATCGAGCAGTACTTC. Protein: CASQPRPGLAGGPSIEQYF. This chain connects TRBV19 to TRBJ2-7, with 16 bases aligning to TRBD2. CDR3 length equals 19 residues. The junction had 19 bases not matched to a gene; V was cut back by 8 bases and J by 6 bases. The germline gives CDR1 LNHDA, CDR2 SQIVND (reference sequence).

The rearrangement links TRBV19 to TRBJ2-1; D is possibly TRBD2 (6 bases). Trimming cost V 5 bases and J 6 bases, with 17 bases left between them. The CDR3 has 15 residues. Germline V CDR1 and CDR2: LNHDA, SQIVND (reference sequence). Here the CDR3 DNA reads TGTGCCAGTAGTGGCCCCGGGGGTAGGGGCAATGAGCAGTTCTTC. This gives the protein CASSGPGGRGNEQFF.

This CDR3 is CASSAGTHNEQFF. The CDR3 DNA follows: TGTGCCAGCAGCGCCGGGACTCACAATGAGCAGTTCTTC. The V and J genes are TRBV9 and TRBJ2-1, with TRBD2 as a possible D gene (6 bases). Per germline, CDR1 SGDLS and CDR2 YYNGEE. V was trimmed by 3 bases and J by 5 bases, leaving 9 bases between them. The CDR3 spans 13 residues.

The V call is TRBV6-5, the J call TRBJ1-5; possibly TRBD1 for D (5 bases). This CDR3 is 13 amino acids long. Germline-derived CDR1 and CDR2 are MNHEY and SVGAGI. V lost 7 bases, J lost 11 bases, and 18 bases lay in between. The CDR3 sequence: CASTPDGGSTQHF. The CDR3 DNA follows: TGTGCCAGCACCCCGGACGGGGGATCGACCCAGCATTTT.

The chain uses TRBV5-1 and TRBJ2-5; perhaps D is TRBD1 or TRBD2 (5 bases each). Germline CDR1 and CDR2: SGHRS and YFSETQ. V lost 4 bases, J lost 2 bases, and 18 bases lay in between. This CDR3 has 16 residues. The CDR3, as DNA: TGCGCCAGCAGCCAAAGATCCGGGACGGAACAAGAGACCCAGTACTTC. Residues: CASSQRSGTEQETQYF. The full variable domain, in which reference TRBV5-1 and TRBJ2-5 provide the parts outside the CDR3, is KAGVTQTPRYLIKTRGQQVTLSCSPISGHRSVSWYQQTPGQGLQFLFEYFSETQRNKGNFPGRFSGRQFSNSRSEMNVSTLELGDSALYLCASSQRSGTEQETQYFGPGTRLLVL.

This clone was observed once. This chain connects TRBV30 to TRBJ1-2; 7 nucleotides align to TRBD1. Germline CDR1 and CDR2: GTSNPN and SVGIG (reference sequence). There are 12 residues in the CDR3. V was pared by 4 bases and J by 6 bases, with 5 bases of the junction left unmatched. The CDR3 reads CAWTEGANGYTF. In nucleotides, the CDR3 is TGTGCCTGGACGGAGGGGGCGAATGGCTACACCTTC.

This chain connects TRBV19 to TRBJ2-7; a possible D gene is TRBD2 (6 bases). V gave up 6 bases and J gave up 3 bases, with 21 bases separating them. The CDR3 runs 16 residues. In germline, CDR1 is LNHDA, CDR2 SQIVND (reference sequence). CDR3 sequence reads: CASSLRGAGQNYEQYF. CDR3 in DNA: TGTGCCAGTAGCCTCCGCGGGGCGGGGCAGAACTACGAGCAGTACTTC.

The chain links TRBV7-8 to TRBJ1-5, with D unclear. From germline, CDR1 is SGHVS and CDR2 FQNEAQ. Trimming pared 1 base from V and 5 bases from J, leaving 9 bases between. The CDR3 is made up of 14 amino acids. The CDR3: CASSLVDNYQPQHF. The CDR3 nucleotides are TGTGCCAGCAGCTTAGTTGACAATTATCAGCCCCAGCATTTT. The whole variable domain, filled in from reference TRBV7-8 and TRBJ1-5, reads GAGVSQSPRYKVAKRGQDVALRCDPISGHVSLFWYQQALGQGPEFLTYFQNEAQLDKSGLPSDRFFAERPEGSVSTLKIQRTQQEDSAVYLCASSLVDNYQPQHFGDGTRLSIL.

The chain couples TRBV7-2 to TRBJ2-1, with 10 bases matching TRBD2. V was clipped by 6 bases and J by 6 bases; unmatched bases: 2. In germline, CDR1 is SGHTA, CDR2 FQGNSA. The CDR3 contains 13 residues. The CDR3 bases are TGTGCCAGCAGGCGGACTAGCGGCAATGAGCAGTTCTTC. Translated: CASRRTSGNEQFF.